This T cell receptor beta chain is from a study of cytomegalovirus exposure and HLA in healthy donors. This CDR3 is 16 amino acids long. Germline loops: CDR1 SGHRS, CDR2 YFSETQ. Between the trimmed V and J ends, which lost 0 bases and 4 bases, there was a span of 15 bases. The PCR contained 60 Vbeta and 13 Jbeta primers. The repertoire was sequenced with immunoSEQ multiplex PCR; TCRdb's copy has only in-frame clones and lacks some. The sample yields more than 140,000 clones, 70% to 80% seen once. The source is a female donor in good health and CMV-seronegative. J is TRBJ2-3 and V is TRBV5-1; D perhaps matches TRBD2 (5 bases). Sequenced sample: PBMCs. In DNA, the CDR3 is TGCGCCAGCAGCTTGGTTATGCGGGTTCAAGCAGATACGCAGTATTTT. Its translation: CASSLVMRVQADTQYF.